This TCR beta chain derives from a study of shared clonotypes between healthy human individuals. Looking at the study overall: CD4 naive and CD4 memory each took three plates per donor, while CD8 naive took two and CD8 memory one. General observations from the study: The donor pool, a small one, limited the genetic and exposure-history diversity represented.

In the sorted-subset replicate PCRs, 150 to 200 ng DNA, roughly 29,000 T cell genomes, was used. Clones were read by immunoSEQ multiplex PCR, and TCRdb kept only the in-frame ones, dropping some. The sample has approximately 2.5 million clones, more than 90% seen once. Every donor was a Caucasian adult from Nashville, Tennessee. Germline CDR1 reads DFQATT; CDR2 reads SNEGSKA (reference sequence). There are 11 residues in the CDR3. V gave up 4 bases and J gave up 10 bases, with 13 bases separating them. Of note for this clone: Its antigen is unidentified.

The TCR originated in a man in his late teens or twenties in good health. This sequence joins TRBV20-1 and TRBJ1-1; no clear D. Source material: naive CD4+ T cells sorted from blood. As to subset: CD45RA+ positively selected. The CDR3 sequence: CSATSSLIAFF. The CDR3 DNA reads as TGCAGTGCTACATCCTCTCTAATAGCTTTCTTT.